Listed below are T cell receptor beta chains from one sample, sequenced in a study of blood T cell repertoires in COVID-19. Here immunoSEQ multiplex PCR was the method, and the copy in TCRdb shows in-frame clones only, minus some. The sample records over 150,000 clones, 88% being singletons. The sequencing sample was made of peripheral blood. The receptors were gathered from a man aged 45 to 65 with COVID-19, enrolled during active disease. Both conserved end residues are part of each CDR3. D genes are given only for firm matches. Only some rows state a clone size, as once, few, many or a class for expanded clones.

>TRBV7-2|TRBJ2-7|TRBD2|NA
TGTGCCAGCAGGCGGACTAGCGTCTCCTACGAGCAGTACTTC
CASRRTSVSYEQYF
>TRBV18|TRBJ2-3|TRBD2|NA
TGTGCCAGCTCACCATCACCGGGACTAGCGGGGGGTCCAGATACGCAGTATTTT
CASSPSPGLAGGPDTQYF
>TRBV6-1|TRBJ1-6|NA|NA
TGTGCCAGCAGTGAAGGCTGGGCTCCTGGTAATTCACCCCTCCACTTT
CASSEGWAPGNSPLHF
>TRBV3-1/TRBV3-2|TRBJ2-1|TRBD1|NA
TGTGCCAGCAGCCACCCTACAGGGGGTGAGCAGTTCTTC
CASSHPTGGEQFF
>TRBV7-9|TRBJ1-2|NA|NA
TGTGCCAGCAGCCTGGAAGGGGTCCATGGCTACACCTTC
CASSLEGVHGYTF
>TRBV19|TRBJ1-2|NA|NA
TGTGCCAGTAGTATATCCGGACAGTATGGCTACACCTTC
CASSISGQYGYTF
>TRBV4-1|TRBJ2-7|NA|NA
TGCGCCAGCAGCCAAATCTCAGGGGACTACTACGAGCAGTACTTC
CASSQISGDYYEQYF
>TRBV9|TRBJ1-1|NA|NA
TGTGCCAGCAGCGTAGGTCCAGAAAACACTGAAGCTTTCTTT
CASSVGPENTEAFF
>TRBV5-8|TRBJ2-1|TRBD2|NA
TGTGCCAGCAGCGACGGGACTAGCGGCAATGAGCAGTTCTTC
CASSDGTSGNEQFF
>TRBV19|TRBJ1-2|TRBD1|NA
TGTGCCAGTAGTATAGAAAACAGGGGGACCTATGGCTACACCTTC
CASSIENRGTYGYTF
>TRBV7-7|TRBJ2-5|TRBD1|NA
TGTGCTAGCAGCTCCGGACAGGGGGCGCGGATCGCGACCCAGTACTTC
CASSSGQGARIATQYF
>TRBV7-9|TRBJ2-7|NA|once
TGTGCCAGCAGCTTAGTGGGCGCACAAACCTACGAGCAGTACTTC
CASSLVGAQTYEQYF
>TRBV5-4|TRBJ2-7|NA|NA
TGTGCCAGCAGCTTATTGTCTGACTCACCCGAGCAGTACTTC
CASSLLSDSPEQYF
>TRBV5-6|TRBJ1-4|NA|few
TGTGCCAGCAGCTTGAAGGCAGGCGAAAAACTGTTTTTT
CASSLKAGEKLFF
>TRBV6-5|TRBJ2-5|NA|once
TGTGCCAGCAGTTACTCAGGGGACCAAGAGACCCAGTACTTC
CASSYSGDQETQYF
>TRBV5-6|TRBJ2-4|TRBD1|NA
TGTGCCAGCAGCTACCAAGGGACAGGTATGAACATTCAGTACTTC
CASSYQGTGMNIQYF
>TRBV10-2|TRBJ2-7|TRBD1|NA
TGCGCCAGCACCGGGGGACAGGGGGCCTACGAGCAGTACTTC
CASTGGQGAYEQYF
>TRBV30|TRBJ1-5|TRBD1|NA
TGTGCCTGGAGCACCCAGGGGGCCCCCCAGCCCCAGCATTTT
CAWSTQGAPQPQHF
>TRBV4-1|TRBJ2-5|NA|once
TGCGCCAGCAGCCCCGGGGTGACCCAGTACTTC
CASSPGVTQYF
>TRBV10-3|TRBJ1-6|NA|NA
TGTGCCATCAGTGACAGGAATTCACCCCTCCACTTT
CAISDRNSPLHF
>TRBV7-6|TRBJ2-5|NA|NA
TGTGCCAGCAGCCCATTACTAGCTGGTGGCGAGACCCAGTACTTC
CASSPLLAGGETQYF
>TRBV6-2/TRBV6-3|TRBJ1-2|TRBD1|NA
TGTGCCAGCAGTTACGGACAGGGAGGAGGCTACACCTTC
CASSYGQGGGYTF
>TRBV30|TRBJ2-5|NA|NA
TGTGCCTGGAGTACAGGAGAGACCCAGTACTTC
CAWSTGETQYF
>TRBV5-4|TRBJ1-2|NA|NA
TGTGCCAGCAGCCTGGATATTGGCTACACCTTC
CASSLDIGYTF
>TRBV24-1|TRBJ2-1|TRBD1|NA
TGTGCCACCAGTGATTTCACCGGGACAGGGCACAATGAGCAGTTCTTC
CATSDFTGTGHNEQFF
>TRBV12-5|TRBJ2-1|TRBD1|NA
TGTGCTAGCGGGACAGACTACAATGAGCAGTTCTTC
CASGTDYNEQFF
>TRBV4-3|TRBJ1-2|NA|NA
TGCGCCAGCAGCCAAGACAGAGGCGCCACAACCCTCTATGGCTACACCTTC
CASSQDRGATTLYGYTF
>TRBV9|TRBJ2-1|TRBD1|NA
TGTGCCAGCAGCGTAGAGGGACAGGGTACCTACAATGAGCAGTTCTTC
CASSVEGQGTYNEQFF
>TRBV9|TRBJ1-3|TRBD1|NA
TGTGCCAGCAGCGTCCGACAGGGCCTCTCTGGAAACACCATATATTTT
CASSVRQGLSGNTIYF